These T cell receptor beta chains were read from a single sample in a study of cytomegalovirus exposure and HLA in healthy donors. TCRdb keeps only in-frame clones here, not all; method: immunoSEQ multiplex PCR. The profile covers roughly 200,000 clones, with 79% appearing a single time and 4.4% taken by the ten largest. Sequencing was performed on PBMCs. These receptors originate from a woman aged 25 to 39 in good health and CMV-seropositive. Each CDR3 is given with its conserved first and last residue. The order of the fields is clone size, V gene, J gene, D gene, CDR3 protein. D genes are given only for firm matches. The size field is filled for only some rows; it gives once, few, many or a size class.

size: NA
V: TRBV11-3
J: TRBJ2-1
D: NA
CDR3: CASSSGGAVGNEQFF

size: NA
V: TRBV28
J: TRBJ1-2
D: NA
CDR3: CASNPWGRRGYGYTF

size: NA
V: TRBV5-4
J: TRBJ2-2
D: NA
CDR3: CATSGHLNTGELFF

size: NA
V: TRBV11-3
J: TRBJ2-3
D: NA
CDR3: CASSLGASTDTQYF

size: NA
V: TRBV30
J: TRBJ2-1
D: NA
CDR3: CAWWGPGSNPKPGSRSYNEQFF

size: few
V: TRBV6-1
J: TRBJ2-7
D: TRBD1
CDR3: CASSGDSLDYEQYF

size: NA
V: TRBV2
J: TRBJ2-5
D: TRBD2
CDR3: CASSEDWGGGETQYF

size: NA
V: TRBV15
J: TRBJ2-7
D: TRBD1
CDR3: CATSREGQEKYF

size: once
V: TRBV10-3
J: TRBJ2-3
D: TRBD1
CDR3: CAISKQGAETDTQYF

size: NA
V: TRBV25-1
J: TRBJ2-2
D: NA
CDR3: CASTTTGIPNTGELFF

size: NA
V: TRBV2
J: TRBJ1-2
D: TRBD1
CDR3: CASSDREEVNYGYTF

size: NA
V: TRBV7-8
J: TRBJ2-4
D: TRBD2
CDR3: CASSLGGGLLAKNIQYF

size: NA
V: TRBV5-5
J: TRBJ2-4
D: NA
CDR3: CASSEGRRKAKNIQYF

size: NA
V: TRBV10-3
J: TRBJ2-7
D: NA
CDR3: CAISESNSYEQYF

size: few
V: TRBV5-5
J: TRBJ1-1
D: TRBD1
CDR3: CASSLDGAGTADTEAFF

size: few
V: TRBV9
J: TRBJ1-3
D: NA
CDR3: CASSARGNTIYF

size: few
V: TRBV29-1
J: TRBJ2-7
D: NA
CDR3: CSVSLGGGYEQYF

size: few
V: TRBV5-4
J: TRBJ1-3
D: NA
CDR3: CASSRTGETTIYF

size: NA
V: TRBV9
J: TRBJ2-4
D: TRBD2
CDR3: CASSDLTLAGVVKNIQYF

size: few
V: TRBV19
J: TRBJ2-2
D: TRBD1
CDR3: CASSIKFGRQGATGELFF

size: NA
V: TRBV30
J: TRBJ2-1
D: NA
CDR3: CAWSSLGDIYNEQFF

size: NA
V: TRBV7-2
J: TRBJ2-5
D: NA
CDR3: CASSFQGGRETQYF

size: NA
V: TRBV9
J: TRBJ1-1
D: TRBD1
CDR3: CASSVGLSGDRGTEAFF

size: NA
V: TRBV25-1
J: TRBJ1-1
D: NA
CDR3: CASTIGGGSTEAFF

size: NA
V: TRBV5-1
J: TRBJ2-1
D: TRBD2
CDR3: CASSWGTSGRGGNEQFF

size: few
V: TRBV6-5
J: TRBJ1-1
D: NA
CDR3: CASRMGGARTEAFF

size: NA
V: TRBV2
J: TRBJ1-4
D: TRBD1
CDR3: CASEFQGAGEKLFF

size: NA
V: TRBV7-2
J: TRBJ2-3
D: TRBD2
CDR3: CASSLRSGSLTDTQYF

size: NA
V: TRBV15
J: TRBJ2-2
D: NA
CDR3: CATSRDPAGELFF

size: NA
V: TRBV29-1
J: TRBJ2-3
D: TRBD1
CDR3: CSFGQGWVTDTQYF

size: NA
V: TRBV10-3
J: TRBJ2-5
D: NA
CDR3: CAIRNEETQYF

size: few
V: TRBV19
J: TRBJ2-3
D: TRBD2
CDR3: CASSIDPIAGGTDTQYF

size: NA
V: TRBV11-2
J: TRBJ2-3
D: NA
CDR3: CASSLDGESTDTQYF

size: NA
V: TRBV11-2
J: TRBJ2-1
D: NA
CDR3: CASSAGTITEQFF

size: NA
V: TRBV10-1
J: TRBJ1-1
D: NA
CDR3: CASSPERDTEAFF

size: NA
V: TRBV6-5
J: TRBJ2-3
D: NA
CDR3: CASSTDSFFTDTQYF

size: few
V: TRBV9
J: TRBJ2-7
D: TRBD1
CDR3: CASSVEGQGEYEQYF

size: many
V: TRBV5-8
J: TRBJ1-6
D: NA
CDR3: CASSLEGDYNSPLHF

size: few
V: TRBV25-1
J: TRBJ1-2
D: TRBD1
CDR3: CASMTGAGGYTF

size: NA
V: TRBV19
J: TRBJ1-2
D: TRBD1
CDR3: CASSLQGALSYGYTF

size: NA
V: TRBV5-6
J: TRBJ2-1
D: NA
CDR3: CASSFGSRVEQFF

size: NA
V: TRBV5-1
J: TRBJ2-4
D: TRBD1
CDR3: CASSLGTGAVIQYF

size: NA
V: TRBV5-1
J: TRBJ2-2
D: NA
CDR3: CASSLNPGWNTGELFF

size: NA
V: TRBV9
J: TRBJ2-6
D: TRBD1
CDR3: CASNRGLLAGANVLTF

size: once
V: TRBV27
J: TRBJ2-7
D: NA
CDR3: CASQALLNPYEQYF

size: NA
V: TRBV4-2
J: TRBJ1-1
D: TRBD1
CDR3: CASSHPRTGGMSNTEAFF

size: NA
V: TRBV7-9
J: TRBJ1-1
D: NA
CDR3: CASSLGRNTEAFF

size: NA
V: TRBV4-2
J: TRBJ1-5
D: NA
CDR3: CASSQDQGDQPQHF

size: NA
V: TRBV6-6
J: TRBJ1-2
D: TRBD1
CDR3: CASSTLPGTEYGYTF

size: NA
V: TRBV5-1
J: TRBJ2-7
D: NA
CDR3: CASSLAGFYEQYF

size: NA
V: TRBV19
J: TRBJ2-7
D: TRBD1
CDR3: CASSNIGGDPYYEQYF

size: NA
V: TRBV7-8
J: TRBJ2-3
D: TRBD1
CDR3: CASSPPGQGAEDTQYF